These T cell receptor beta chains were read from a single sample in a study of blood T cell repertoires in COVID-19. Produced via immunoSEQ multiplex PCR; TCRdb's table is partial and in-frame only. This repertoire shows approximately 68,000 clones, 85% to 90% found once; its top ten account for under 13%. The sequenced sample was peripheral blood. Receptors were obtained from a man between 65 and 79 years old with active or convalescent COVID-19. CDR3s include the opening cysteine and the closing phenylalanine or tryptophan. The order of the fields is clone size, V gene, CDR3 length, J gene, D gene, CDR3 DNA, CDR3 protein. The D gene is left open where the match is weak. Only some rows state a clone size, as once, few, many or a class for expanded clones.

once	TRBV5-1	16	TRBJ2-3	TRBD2	TGCGCCAGCAGCTTGGCCGTATTAGCGGGAGCAGATACGCAGTATTTT	CASSLAVLAGADTQYF
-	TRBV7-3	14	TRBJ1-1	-	TGTGCCAGCAGCCCAACCCCCGCGATTACTGAAGCTTTCTTT	CASSPTPAITEAFF
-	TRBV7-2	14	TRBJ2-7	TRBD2	TGTGCCAGCAGCTCAGCGGGAGGGCCCTACGAGCAGTACTTC	CASSSAGGPYEQYF
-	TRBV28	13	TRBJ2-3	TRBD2	TGTGCCAGCAACGCGGGAGTAACAGATACGCAGTATTTT	CASNAGVTDTQYF
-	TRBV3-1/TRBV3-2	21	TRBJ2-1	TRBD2	TGTGCCCCCCGTGGGGCGCAAAAAAAAGAACTAACGCGGGAGCTTCACAATGAGCAGTTCTTC	CAPRGAQKKELTRELHNEQFF
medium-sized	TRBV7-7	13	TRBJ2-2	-	TGTGCTAGCAGCTTAGAGAGGGCCGGGGAGCTGTTTTTT	CASSLERAGELFF
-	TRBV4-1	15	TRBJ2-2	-	TGCGCCAGCAGCCAAAGACTAGAAGTCACCGGGGAGCTGTTTTTT	CASSQRLEVTGELFF
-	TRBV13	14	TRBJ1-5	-	TGTGCCAGCAGCCTGCAGGGGATGAATCAGCCCCAGCATTTT	CASSLQGMNQPQHF
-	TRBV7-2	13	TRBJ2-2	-	TGTGCCAGCAGCTCTACCCTAACCGGGGAGCTGTTTTTT	CASSSTLTGELFF
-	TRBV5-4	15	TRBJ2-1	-	TGTGCCAGCAGTAGGCGTACAGCAGTCTACAATGAGCAGTTCTTC	CASSRRTAVYNEQFF
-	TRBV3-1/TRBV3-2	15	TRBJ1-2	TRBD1	TGTGCCAGCAGCCCTACCTTTGGGGACAGTTATGGCTACACCTTC	CASSPTFGDSYGYTF
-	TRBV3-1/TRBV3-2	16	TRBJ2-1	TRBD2	TGTGCCAGCAGCGATAGCGGGAGAACCTCCTACAATGAGCAGTTCTTC	CASSDSGRTSYNEQFF
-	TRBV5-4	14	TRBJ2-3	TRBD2	TGTGCCAGCAGCCTAGCGGGAGGAGTAGATACGCAGTATTTT	CASSLAGGVDTQYF
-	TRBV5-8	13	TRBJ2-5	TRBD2	TGTGCCAGCAGATTACTAGCGTCAGAGACCCAGTACTTC	CASRLLASETQYF
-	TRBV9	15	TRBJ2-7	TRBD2	TGTGCCAGCAGCAGAGGGACTAGCTGGTCCCACGAGCAGTACTTC	CASSRGTSWSHEQYF
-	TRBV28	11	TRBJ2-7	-	TGTGCCAGCAGTTCCCCCAGGGAGCAGTACTTC	CASSSPREQYF